The 9 T cell receptor beta chains presented below share a single source sample, sequenced in a study of blood T cell repertoires in COVID-19. TCRdb's copy holds only in-frame clones and misses some; the assay was immunoSEQ multiplex PCR. The sample holds some 200,000 clones, around 82% seen once. Sequenced: PBMCs or T cells enriched from blood (not recorded which). The receptors were gathered from a man between 35 and 55 years old who had recovered from COVID-19.

The CDR3 spells CSVTFGGTWTQYF. The CDR3 DNA sequence: TGCAGCGTTACTTTCGGGGGGACTTGGACCCAGTACTTC. The chain recombines TRBV29-1 with TRBJ2-5, with 7 bases matching TRBD2. There are 13 residues in the CDR3. Trimming removed 5 bases from V and 7 bases from J; junction bases left unmatched: 10. CDR1 is SQVTM and CDR2 is ANQGSEA in the germline V gene.

The sample holds a few counts of this clone. The rearrangement joins TRBV6-2 or TRBV6-3 to TRBJ2-1; D is undetermined. Germline CDR1 reads MNHEY; CDR2 reads SVGEGT. Trimming stripped 2 bases from V and 9 bases from J, with 14 bases between. The CDR3 consists of 14 residues. The CDR3 region is CASSYGSLGAEQFF. The CDR3 DNA is TGTGCCAGCAGTTACGGATCCCTAGGAGCTGAGCAGTTCTTC.

This sequence joins TRBV3-1 (or the pseudogene TRBV3-2) and TRBJ1-5, with 8 nucleotides matching TRBD1. The V gene's germline CDR1 is LGHDT and CDR2 YNNKEL (reference sequence). The V gene end was trimmed by 4 bases and the J gene end by 6 bases; junction bases not matched to a gene: 5. The CDR3 is 14 residues long. This chain's CDR3 is CASSLGTGAQPQHF. The CDR3 DNA sequence: TGTGCCAGCAGCCTGGGGACAGGCGCTCAGCCCCAGCATTTT.

V gene TRBV6-5 combines with J gene TRBJ2-7, with 7 bases matching TRBD1. This CDR3 is 14 amino acids long. Looked up from germline, CDR1 is MNHEY and CDR2 is SVGAGI. J lost 3 bases, V lost 6 bases, and 8 bases had no gene match. The CDR3 DNA follows: TGTGCCAGCAGCCCGTCGGACAGGAACTACGAGCAGTACGTC. It yields the protein CASSPSDRNYEQYV.

J is TRBJ2-5 and V is TRBV19; 9 bases line up with TRBD1. After removal of 1 base from V and 3 bases from J, the junction contained 3 bases not matched to a gene. CDR3 size: 15 residues. The germline V gene encodes CDR1 LNHDA and CDR2 SQIVND (reference sequence). This CDR3 reads CASSIGTGVKETQYF. The CDR3 region has the DNA TGTGCCAGTAGTATAGGGACAGGGGTTAAAGAGACCCAGTACTTC.

The chain employs TRBV27 and TRBJ1-6; D is perhaps TRBD1 (5 bases). Between the trimmed V and J ends, which lost 5 bases and 7 bases, there was a span of 12 bases. CDR1 is MNHEY, CDR2 SMNVEV, per germline (reference sequence). This CDR3 region has 14 residues. Written as DNA, the CDR3 is TGTGCCAGCAGTGCGACCCGGGGGAATTCACCCCTCCACTTT. It codes for CASSATRGNSPLHF.

This rearrangement joins TRBV30 to TRBJ1-1; no reliable D call. The V gene's germline CDR1 is GTSNPN and CDR2 SVGIG (reference sequence). The V gene lost 5 bases and the J gene lost 3 bases, with 13 bases spanning the gap. This CDR3 region has 13 residues. CDR3 nucleotide sequence: TGTGCCTGGGGTTGGGAGAGTCACACTGAAGCTTTCTTT. Amino acid sequence: CAWGWESHTEAFF.

V is TRBV7-2 and J is TRBJ2-5; D is possibly TRBD2 (6 bases). Germline-derived CDR1 and CDR2 are SGHTA and FQGNSA. The CDR3 totals 14 residues. Trimming shortened V by 4 bases and J by 4 bases, and 13 bases separated the two germline ends. CDR3 residues: CASSSWGSGETQYF. As DNA, the CDR3 is TGTGCCAGCAGCTCGTGGGGTAGCGGAGAGACCCAGTACTTC. Combining the CDR3 with reference TRBV7-2 and TRBJ2-5 gives the whole variable domain GAGVSQSPSNKVTEKGKDVELRCDPISGHTALYWYRQSLGQGLEFLIYFQGNSAPDKSGLPSDRFSAERTGGSVSTLTIQRTQQEDSAVYLCASSSWGSGETQYFGPGTRLLVL.

This rearrangement joins TRBV6-5 to TRBJ2-3; 9 nucleotides agree with TRBD1. Germline V gene sequence: CDR1 MNHEY, CDR2 SVGAGI. V lost 2 bases, J lost 6 bases, and 3 bases stayed unmatched. The CDR3 is 14 residues long. CDR3 loop: CASSYGTGTDTQYF. The CDR3 DNA reads TGTGCCAGCAGTTACGGGACAGGGACGGATACGCAGTATTTT.